These 15 T cell receptor beta chains came from one sample sequenced in a study of T-cell reconstitution after alpha-beta-depleted transplantation in children. Unique molecular identifiers tagged the TCRbeta library. Using its own MiXCR run on the PCR reads, TCRdb lists one record per CDR3 protein. The sample includes under 850,000 distinct CDR3 sequences, under 15% seen only once; the top ten take 0.79%. The material sequenced was PBMCs, taken before TCRalphabeta/CD19-depleted stem cell transplant. These receptors all come from a girl aged 2 to 9 with congenital amegakaryocytic thrombocytopenia, due to receive a stem cell transplant.

This clonotype was counted a few times. The chain uses TRBV5-1 and TRBJ2-1; 7 bases match TRBD2. Per germline, CDR1 SGHRS and CDR2 YFSETQ. Germline trimming cut 1 base from V and 7 bases from J; bases unmatched to any gene: 5. The CDR3 has 14 amino acids. The CDR3 protein is CASSLLAVRNEQFF. The DNA for the CDR3 is TGCGCCAGCAGCTTGCTAGCGGTTAGGAATGAGCAGTTCTTC.

This clonotype was observed many times. The chain is built from TRBV5-1 and TRBJ2-1; D not resolved. The CDR3 has 15 amino acids. Trimming pared 5 bases from V and 0 bases from J, leaving 12 bases between. The V gene's germline CDR1 is SGHRS and CDR2 YFSETQ. Written as DNA, the CDR3 is TGCGCCAGCAGGGCCGAATTCAGCTCCTACAATGAGCAGTTCTTC. Amino acids: CASRAEFSSYNEQFF. The variable domain in full, with the rest retrieved from reference TRBV5-1 and TRBJ2-1, is KAGVTQTPRYLIKTRGQQVTLSCSPISGHRSVSWYQQTPGQGLQFLFEYFSETQRNKGNFPGRFSGRQFSNSRSEMNVSTLELGDSALYLCASRAEFSSYNEQFFGPGTRLTVL.

This clonotype was seen a handful of times. The chain has TRBV30 and TRBJ2-3, with 10 bases identical to TRBD2. Per the germline V gene, CDR1 is GTSNPN and CDR2 is SVGIG (reference sequence). Unmatched junction bases numbered 5, after V lost 0 bases and J lost 5 bases. The CDR3 runs to 15 residues. The CDR3 sequence is CAWSVGIAGGDTQYF. DNA for the CDR3: TGTGCCTGGAGTGTCGGGATAGCGGGAGGAGATACGCAGTATTTT.

This clonotype was picked up a small number of times. The chain is built from TRBV7-9 and TRBJ1-1; TRBD1 agrees at 8 bases. V shed 6 bases and J 8 bases; nucleotides not matched to a gene: 8. This CDR3 contains 13 residues. Germline CDR1 SEHNR, CDR2 FQNEAQ (reference sequence). The CDR3 spells CASRGQGVAEAFF. DNA of the CDR3: TGTGCCAGCAGAGGACAGGGAGTAGCGGAAGCTTTCTTT.

The CDR3 nucleotides are TGTGCCAGCAGCCAAGATCGGGACACTGAAGCTTTCTTT. Amino acid sequence: CASSQDRDTEAFF. The rearrangement uses TRBV3-1 and TRBJ1-1; D unclear. The CDR3 totals 13 residues. The V and J ends lost 0 bases and 3 bases respectively, with 5 bases between them. Germline assignment: CDR1 LGHDT and CDR2 YNNKEL (reference sequence).

The chain carries TRBV6-5 and TRBJ2-7; D is ambiguous. This CDR3 spans 15 amino acids. Germline V CDR1 and CDR2: MNHEY, SVGAGI. Trimming shortened V by 2 bases and J by 5 bases, and 16 bases separated the two germline ends. CDR3 in DNA: TGTGCCAGCAGTTACATCACCTCCGTTACCAACGAGCAGTACTTC. This codes for CASSYITSVTNEQYF.

This clonotype was counted many times. The J gene is TRBJ2-1, the V gene TRBV28; D unresolved. The CDR3 sequence is 11 residues long. Per germline, CDR1 MDHEN and CDR2 SYDVKM. V was clipped by 2 bases and J by 9 bases, with 5 bases between them. CDR3 loop: CASSLGIEQFF. CDR3 DNA sequence: TGTGCCAGCAGTTTAGGAATTGAGCAGTTCTTC.

This clonotype was recorded many times. The V gene is TRBV28, the J gene TRBJ2-4; TRBD2 matches 7 bases. CDR1 is MDHEN and CDR2 is SYDVKM in the germline V gene. Unmatched junction bases numbered 8, after V lost 3 bases and J lost 9 bases. CDR3 size: 14 residues. CDR3 residues: CASSLPRLALIQYF. DNA of the CDR3: TGTGCCAGCAGTTTGCCCCGACTAGCTCTCATTCAGTACTTC. The full variable domain, with the rest looked up from reference TRBV28 and TRBJ2-4, is DVKVTQSSRYLVKRTGEKVFLECVQDMDHENMFWYRQDPGLGLRLIYFSYDVKMKEKGDIPEGYSVSREKKERFSLILESASTNQTSMYLCASSLPRLALIQYFGAGTRLSVL.

V and J are TRBV20-1 and TRBJ2-1; tentative D call: TRBD1 (6 bases). The CDR3 spans 14 residues. V lost 2 bases and J 5 bases, leaving 13 bases between the germline ends. Germline values: CDR1 DFQATT, CDR2 SNEGSKA (reference sequence). The CDR3 region has the DNA TGCAGTGCTAGATGGGGGCCAGGGCACAATGAGCAGTTCTTC. Translating gives CSARWGPGHNEQFF.

In this sample, this clonotype turned up many times. The chain carries TRBV28 and TRBJ2-7; 7 positions agree with TRBD1. J lost 2 bases, V lost 6 bases, and 10 bases had no gene match. The V gene's germline CDR1 is MDHEN and CDR2 SYDVKM. The CDR3 loop spans 15 amino acids. The CDR3 DNA is TGTGCCAGCAGAGAGCCAGGGGGATCTCCCTACGAGCAGTACTTC. This gives the protein CASREPGGSPYEQYF.

This clonotype appeared a few times. The chain carries TRBV20-1 and TRBJ2-1, with 9 bases matching TRBD2. This CDR3 is 19 amino acids long. Germline V gene lookup returns CDR1 DFQATT and CDR2 SNEGSKA (reference sequence). Unmatched junction bases numbered 21, after V lost 3 bases and J lost 6 bases. DNA of the CDR3: TGCAGTGCTAGTTCCCCTTTAAGCGGGAGGCCCCTTAACCGCAATGAGCAGTTCTTC. Translation: CSASSPLSGRPLNRNEQFF.

This clonotype was seen repeatedly, ten times or more. This sequence joins TRBV5-6 and TRBJ2-1; 7 nucleotides align to TRBD2. The germline gives CDR1 SGHDT, CDR2 YYEEEE. The CDR3 runs to 15 residues. The V segment lost 4 bases and the J segment 7 bases; nucleotides outside the gene matches: 11. This CDR3 reads CASSRNPGTTNEQFF. CDR3 nucleotide sequence: TGTGCCAGCAGCCGTAACCCCGGGACTACTAATGAGCAGTTCTTC.

This clonotype was seen more than once but under ten times. The V and J genes are TRBV5-1 and TRBJ1-1; tentatively, D is TRBD1 (5 bases). The V end was cut by 2 bases, the J end by 5 bases, with 10 bases between. Germline CDR1 SGHRS, CDR2 YFSETQ. CDR3 size: 13 residues. The CDR3 nucleotides read TGCGCCAGCAGCTTCAGGGCATGGACTGAAGCTTTCTTT. Protein sequence: CASSFRAWTEAFF.

This clonotype has ten or more counts. This chain joins TRBV10-3 and TRBJ2-4, with TRBD2 matching over 10 bases. The CDR3 is 15 residues long. The V gene's germline CDR1 is ENHRY and CDR2 SYGVKD. The V and J ends lost 2 bases and 8 bases, in that order; junction bases with no gene match: 6. CDR3: CAISEPSGSGDIQYF. CDR3 sequence (DNA): TGTGCCATCAGTGAGCCTAGCGGGAGCGGCGACATTCAGTACTTC.

The chain has TRBV20-1 and TRBJ2-7; TRBD1 aligns across 7 bases. Germline CDR1 DFQATT, CDR2 SNEGSKA (reference sequence). J lost 0 bases, V lost 6 bases, and 8 bases had no gene match. The CDR3 contains 14 residues. CDR3 DNA: TGCAGTGCCCACCAGACAGGGAGCTCCTACGAGCAGTACTTC. Translating it yields CSAHQTGSSYEQYF.